This TCR beta chain was sequenced for a study of CD8 T cells in ankylosing spondylitis. A note on this clonotype: What it binds is unknown.

Study-level points and caveats: Characteristic of ankylosing spondylitis blood, it appeared, was a TCR beta motif comprising several highly homologous variants. Several of the motif variants were reported before in synovial fluid and blood from reactive arthritis. The study looked at matched synovial fluid samples from ankylosing spondylitis patients. Disease-linked clones were reported to be significantly enriched there.

From the 5' RACE reads, TCRdb called clonotypes with MiXCR, one entry per CDR3 protein. Of roughly 440,000 distinct CDR3 sequences in the sample, 17% were seen once. Deletions cut 5 bases from V and 1 base from J, with 10 bases between. The CDR3 totals 14 residues. Germline lookup yields CDR1 SGHRS and CDR2 YFSETQ. The sequenced sample was blood, either unsorted or a sorted T cell fraction (not recorded which). This sequence originates from a male donor with ankylosing spondylitis. The V gene is TRBV5-1, the J gene TRBJ1-3; TRBD1 is a possible D gene (5 bases). DNA of the CDR3: TGCGCCAGCAGTGCAGGGTTTTCTGGAAACACCATATATTTT. This gives the protein CASSAGFSGNTIYF. Based on the CDR3 plus reference TRBV5-1 and TRBJ1-3, the full variable domain is KAGVTQTPRYLIKTRGQQVTLSCSPISGHRSVSWYQQTPGQGLQFLFEYFSETQRNKGNFPGRFSGRQFSNSRSEMNVSTLELGDSALYLCASSAGFSGNTIYFGEGSWLTVV.